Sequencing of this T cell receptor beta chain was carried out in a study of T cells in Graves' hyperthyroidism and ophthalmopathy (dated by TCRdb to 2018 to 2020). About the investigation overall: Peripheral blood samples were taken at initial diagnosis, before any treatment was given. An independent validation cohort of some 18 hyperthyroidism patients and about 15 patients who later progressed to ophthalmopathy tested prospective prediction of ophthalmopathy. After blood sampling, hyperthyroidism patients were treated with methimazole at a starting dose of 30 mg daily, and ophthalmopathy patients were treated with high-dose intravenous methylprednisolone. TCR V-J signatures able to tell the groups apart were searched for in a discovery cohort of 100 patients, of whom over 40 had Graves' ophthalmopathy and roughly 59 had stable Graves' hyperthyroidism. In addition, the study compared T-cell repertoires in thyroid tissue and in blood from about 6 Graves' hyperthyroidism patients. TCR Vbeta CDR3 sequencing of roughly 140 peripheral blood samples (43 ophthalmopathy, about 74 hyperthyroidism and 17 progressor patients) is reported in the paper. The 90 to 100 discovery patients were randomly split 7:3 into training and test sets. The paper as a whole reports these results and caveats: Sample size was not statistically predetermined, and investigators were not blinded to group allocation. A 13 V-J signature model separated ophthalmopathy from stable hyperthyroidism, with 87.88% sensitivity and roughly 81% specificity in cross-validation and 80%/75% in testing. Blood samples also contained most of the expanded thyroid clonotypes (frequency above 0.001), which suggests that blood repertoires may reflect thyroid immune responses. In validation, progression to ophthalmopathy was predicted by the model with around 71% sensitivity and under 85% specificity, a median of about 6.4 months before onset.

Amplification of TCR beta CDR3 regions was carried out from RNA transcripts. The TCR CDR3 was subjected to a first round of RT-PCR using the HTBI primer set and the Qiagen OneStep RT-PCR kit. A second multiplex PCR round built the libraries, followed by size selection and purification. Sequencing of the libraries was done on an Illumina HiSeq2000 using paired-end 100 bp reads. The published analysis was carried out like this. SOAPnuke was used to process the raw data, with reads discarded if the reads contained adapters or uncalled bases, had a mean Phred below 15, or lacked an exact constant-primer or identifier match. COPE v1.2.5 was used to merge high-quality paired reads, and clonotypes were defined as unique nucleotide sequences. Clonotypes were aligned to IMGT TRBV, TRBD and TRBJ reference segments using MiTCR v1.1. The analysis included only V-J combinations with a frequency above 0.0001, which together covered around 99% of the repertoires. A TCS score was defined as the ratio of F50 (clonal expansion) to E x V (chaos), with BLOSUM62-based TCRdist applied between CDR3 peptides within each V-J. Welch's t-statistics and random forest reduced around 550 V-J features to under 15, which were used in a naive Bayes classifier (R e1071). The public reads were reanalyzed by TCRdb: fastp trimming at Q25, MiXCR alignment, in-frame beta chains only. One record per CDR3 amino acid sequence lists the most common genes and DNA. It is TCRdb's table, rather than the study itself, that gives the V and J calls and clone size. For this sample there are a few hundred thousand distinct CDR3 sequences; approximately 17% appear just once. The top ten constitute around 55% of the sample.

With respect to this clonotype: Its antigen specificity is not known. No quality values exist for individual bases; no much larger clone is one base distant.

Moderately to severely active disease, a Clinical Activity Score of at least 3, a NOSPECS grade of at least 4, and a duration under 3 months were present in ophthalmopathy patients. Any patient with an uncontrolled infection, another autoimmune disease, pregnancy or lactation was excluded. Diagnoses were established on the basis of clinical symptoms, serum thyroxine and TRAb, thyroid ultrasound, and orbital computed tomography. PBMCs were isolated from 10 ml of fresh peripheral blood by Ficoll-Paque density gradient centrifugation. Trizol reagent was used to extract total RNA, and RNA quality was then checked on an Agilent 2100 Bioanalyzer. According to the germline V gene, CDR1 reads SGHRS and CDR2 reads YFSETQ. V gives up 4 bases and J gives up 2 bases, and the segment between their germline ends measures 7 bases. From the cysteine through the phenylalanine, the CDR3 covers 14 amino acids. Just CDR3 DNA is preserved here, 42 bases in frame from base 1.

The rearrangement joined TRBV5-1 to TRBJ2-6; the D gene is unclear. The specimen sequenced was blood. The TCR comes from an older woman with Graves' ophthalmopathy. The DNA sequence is TGCGCCAGCAGCCAGAACACTGGGGCCAACGTCCTGACTTTC. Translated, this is CASSQNTGANVLTF.